These T cell receptor beta chains were read from a single sample in a study of spatial heterogeneity in lung cancer. TCRdb fed the 5' RACE reads into MiXCR, producing one record per CDR3 protein. The sample shows about 11,000 distinct CDR3 sequences, 8.5% to 9.5% of them seen only once. The sample here was PBMCs, taken at surgery. The source is a male donor with early-stage non-small cell lung cancer. The CDR3 runs from the conserved cysteine through the conserved F or W. D genes are given only for firm matches. Clone size is not always given. Where it is, it says once, few, many or a class for expanded clones.

>16|TRBD1|TRBJ2-7|TRBV25-1|-
TGTGCCAGCAGCCAGATACGGGACAGGGGCATTGGCGAGCAGTACTTC
CASSQIRDRGIGEQYF
>14|-|TRBJ2-1|TRBV9|-
TGTGCCAGCAGCGCCATTAGGGGAAACAATGAGCAGTTCTTC
CASSAIRGNNEQFF
>15|-|TRBJ2-1|TRBV13|many
TGTGCCAGCAGCTTCACCTGGGGGGCCGGGGATGAGCAGTTCTTC
CASSFTWGAGDEQFF
>11|-|TRBJ2-3|TRBV7-9|medium-sized
TGTGCCAGCAGCCACACAGATACGCAGTATTTT
CASSHTDTQYF
>14|-|TRBJ1-6|TRBV2|many
TGTGCCAGCAGTGAAGCGCTTTTATCTCCACCCCTCCACTTT
CASSEALLSPPLHF
>18|-|TRBJ2-1|TRBV11-2|medium-sized
TGTGCCAGCAGCCCCCGCAGGGGCCCTAAAACGACCTACAATGAGCAGTTCTTC
CASSPRRGPKTTYNEQFF
>16|-|TRBJ2-7|TRBV7-9|many
TGTGCCAGCAGCTCTGGGGACGGTTCCTTCTCCTACGAGCAGTACTTC
CASSSGDGSFSYEQYF
>13|-|TRBJ2-5|TRBV15|many
TGTGCCACCAGCGGGAGAGACCAAGAGACCCAGTACTTC
CATSGRDQETQYF
>17|-|TRBJ2-3|TRBV12-3/TRBV12-4|-
TGTGCCAGCAGTCCTTCACTTGATCGGGGGACTGCAGATACGCAGTATTTT
CASSPSLDRGTADTQYF
>17|TRBD1|TRBJ1-1|TRBV20-1|medium-sized
TGCAGTGCTAGAGCCCTTGGACAGGAACTAATGAACACTGAAGCTTTCTTT
CSARALGQELMNTEAFF
>15|TRBD2|TRBJ2-2|TRBV19|medium-sized
TGTGCCAGCCAGCGGCGGGGGGGGAACACCGGGGAGCTGTTTTTT
CASQRRGGNTGELFF
>15|TRBD1|TRBJ2-1|TRBV7-2|-
TGTGCCAGCAGAGAAGACAGGGGCCAGTGGAATGAGCAGTTCTTC
CASREDRGQWNEQFF
>17|-|TRBJ2-3|TRBV10-1|many
TGCGCCAGCAGTGAGTCGACCGGGATCGCTAGCACAGATACGCAGTATTTT
CASSESTGIASTDTQYF
>16|TRBD2|TRBJ2-2|TRBV7-8|many
TGTGCCAGCAGCGGGGAGGGCGGGCCGAACACCGGGGAGCTGTTTTTT
CASSGEGGPNTGELFF
>14|TRBD1|TRBJ2-5|TRBV2|many
TGTGCCAGCAGTCTCGGGACAGGACAAGAGACCCAGTACTTC
CASSLGTGQETQYF
>13|TRBD1|TRBJ2-7|TRBV29-1|medium-sized
TGCAGCGTGAAACAGGGGGGTCCCTACGAGCAGTACTTC
CSVKQGGPYEQYF
>16|-|TRBJ1-1|TRBV6-5|medium-sized
TGTGCCAGCAGTTACTCGAGAGGGGGTGTTAGGACTGAAGCTTTCTTT
CASSYSRGGVRTEAFF
>14|TRBD2|TRBJ2-1|TRBV29-1|many
TGCAGCGTTGACCTAGCGGGGGGGCGGGATGAGCAGTTCTTC
CSVDLAGGRDEQFF
>11|-|TRBJ1-1|TRBV30|many
TGTGCCTCCACGAGGAGCACTGAAGCTTTCTTT
CASTRSTEAFF
>16|-|TRBJ2-5|TRBV11-2|many
TGTGCCAGCAGCGCGATCCGACAGCGACGGTCGGAGACCCAGTACTTC
CASSAIRQRRSETQYF
>16|TRBD1|TRBJ2-7|TRBV7-9|many
TGTGCCAGCAGCTCCGGGACAGGGCCTTCCCTATACGAGCAGTACTTC
CASSSGTGPSLYEQYF
>16|-|TRBJ2-7|TRBV14|medium-sized
TGTGCCAGCAGCCACGGCGGGGCTTTGAGCTCCTACGAGCAGTACTTC
CASSHGGALSSYEQYF
>11|-|TRBJ1-5|TRBV12-3/TRBV12-4|few
TGTGCCAGCAGTTTAGATCAGCCCCAGCATTTT
CASSLDQPQHF
>18|TRBD2|TRBJ2-3|TRBV3-1|many
TGTGCCAGCAGCCGACAGACTAGCGGGGGGGCCGGCACAGATACGCAGTATTTT
CASSRQTSGGAGTDTQYF
>12|-|TRBJ1-1|TRBV28|many
TGTGCCAGCAGCTACCACAGGAGTGAAGCTTTCTTT
CASSYHRSEAFF
>16|TRBD2|TRBJ2-2|TRBV27|medium-sized
TGTGCCAGTATGCTTAGCGGGGTCCCGAACACCGGGGAGCTGTTTTTT
CASMLSGVPNTGELFF
>13|-|TRBJ2-3|TRBV11-2|many
TGTGCCAGCAGCCTAGGTCCCACAGATACGCAGTATTTT
CASSLGPTDTQYF
>15|-|TRBJ1-2|TRBV14|medium-sized
TGTGCCAGCAGCCAATGGCAGGGGACTAACTATGGCTACACCTTC
CASSQWQGTNYGYTF
>15|TRBD1|TRBJ1-2|TRBV10-3|medium-sized
TGTGCCATCAGTGAGGCCGGGACAGGGGGAGAAGGCTACACCTTC
CAISEAGTGGEGYTF
>15|-|TRBJ1-2|TRBV7-8|medium-sized
TGTGCCAGCAGCTCGAAATTATGGGAAGACGGTGGCTACACCTTC
CASSSKLWEDGGYTF
>13|-|TRBJ1-6|TRBV29-1|many
TGCAGCGTTTGTGTGTACAACAGTTCACCCCTCCACTTT
CSVCVYNSSPLHF
>12|-|TRBJ2-7|TRBV12-3/TRBV12-4|many
TGTGCCAGCAGAGGGTCCTCCTACGAGCAGTACTTC
CASRGSSYEQYF
>14|-|TRBJ2-3|TRBV7-8|medium-sized
TGTGCCAGCAGCGCAGGGTCAGGCGCAGATACGCAGTATTTT
CASSAGSGADTQYF
>15|TRBD1|TRBJ2-1|TRBV30|many
TGTGCCTGGAGTGGCGGGACAGGGGATTACAATGAGCAGTTCTTC
CAWSGGTGDYNEQFF
>11|-|TRBJ2-3|TRBV12-5|-
TGTGCTAGTAGGGCCCCAGATACGCAGTATTTT
CASRAPDTQYF
>15|TRBD1|TRBJ2-5|TRBV7-2|many
TGTGCCAGCAGACCCCCCACGTCAGGGGGAGAGACCCAGTACTTC
CASRPPTSGGETQYF
>14|-|TRBJ1-1|TRBV27|medium-sized
TGTGCCAGCAGTTTATCACTGGGAACCCCTGAAGCTTTCTTT
CASSLSLGTPEAFF
>17|TRBD2|TRBJ2-5|TRBV4-2|few
TGTGCCAGCAGCCACGGCGGGCGAGCGGGGGGACAGGAGACCCAGTACTTC
CASSHGGRAGGQETQYF
>13|-|TRBJ2-5|TRBV5-1|many
TGCGCCAGCAGCTTGGGACGGCAAGAGACCCAGTACTTC
CASSLGRQETQYF
>14|TRBD2|TRBJ2-5|TRBV7-8|medium-sized
TGTGCCAGCAGCCAGACTAGCGGCCAAGAGACCCAGTACTTC
CASSQTSGQETQYF
>15|-|TRBJ2-2|TRBV5-1|many
TGCGCCAGCAGCTTAATGACGGGGAACACCGGGGAGCTGTTTTTT
CASSLMTGNTGELFF
>13|TRBD2|TRBJ2-1|TRBV14|medium-sized
TGTGCCAGCAGCACTGGCGGGGGGAATGAGCAGTTCTTC
CASSTGGGNEQFF